A single sample gave rise to the 16 T cell receptor beta chains below, sequenced in a study of T cell repertoires in aging, cancer and after chemotherapy. TRB rearrangements spanning V, D and J were amplified using mixed TRB-A/B primers. Each CDR3 protein gets one entry after TCRdb re-called the multiplex PCR reads with MiXCR. This sample has roughly 2,500 distinct CDR3 sequences, with nearly 60% found just once. The template was genomic DNA from peripheral blood, not RNA. Sequencing was carried out using blood. The source is a human donor with a solid tumor.

The rearrangement links TRBV5-4 to TRBJ2-4, with 9 bases lining up with TRBD1. CDR1 and CDR2 (germline): SGHNT, YYREEE (reference sequence). The CDR3 sequence is 15 residues long. Trimming at V came to 5 bases and at J to 1 base, leaving 4 bases not matched to a gene. For the CDR3, the DNA is TGTGCCAGCAGTCGGGACAGGGAGGCCAAAAACATTCAGTACTTC. Its translation: CASSRDREAKNIQYF. Using reference TRBV5-4 and TRBJ2-4 for the parts outside the CDR3, the full variable domain is ETGVTQSPTHLIKTRGQQVTLRCSSQSGHNTVSWYQQALGQGPQFIFQYYREEENGRGNFPPRFSGLQFPNYSSELNVNALELDDSALYLCASSRDREAKNIQYFGAGTRLSVL.

DNA of the CDR3: TGTGCCAGCAGCGATCCGGGACTAGCGGGAGACAGCTCCTACAATGAGCAGTTCTTC. This codes for CASSDPGLAGDSSYNEQFF. The chain carries TRBV7-9 and TRBJ2-1, with 14 bases fitting TRBD2. V was clipped by 5 bases and J by 0 bases; unmatched bases: 9. Germline CDR1 SEHNR, CDR2 FQNEAQ (reference sequence). The CDR3 extends over 19 amino acids. The variable domain in full, completed from reference TRBV7-9 and TRBJ2-1, reads DTGVSQNPRHKITKRGQNVTFRCDPISEHNRLYWYRQTLGQGPEFLTYFQNEAQLEKSRLLSDRFSAERPKGSFSTLEIQRTEQGDSAMYLCASSDPGLAGDSSYNEQFFGPGTRLTVL.

This clonotype was counted only a few times. The V gene is TRBV7-9, the J gene TRBJ2-1; D may correspond to TRBD1 or TRBD2 (6 bases each). Germline loops: CDR1 SEHNR, CDR2 FQNEAQ (reference sequence). CDR3 size: 15 residues. Trimming took 0 bases from V and 5 from J, leaving 11 bases between them. This CDR3 reads CASSLAGGYDNEQFF. CDR3 coding DNA: TGTGCCAGCAGCTTAGCAGGGGGGTACGACAATGAGCAGTTCTTC.

This rearrangement joins TRBV20-1 to TRBJ1-5; D unresolved. The CDR3 has 12 amino acids. Trimming cost V 1 base and J 2 bases, with 3 bases left between them. The germline gives CDR1 DFQATT, CDR2 SNEGSKA (reference sequence). CDR3 in amino acids: CSARARNQPQHF. DNA for the CDR3: TGCAGTGCTAGAGCACGCAATCAGCCCCAGCATTTT.

V is TRBV6-1 and J is TRBJ1-2; D possibly corresponds to TRBD1 (6 bases). Trimming cost V 4 bases and J 7 bases, with 19 bases left between them. There are 15 residues in the CDR3. CDR1 and CDR2 (germline): MNHNS, SASEGT. CDR3 protein: CASSVQLGGAGGYTF. The CDR3 region has the DNA TGTGCCAGCAGTGTCCAATTGGGGGGCGCTGGTGGCTACACCTTC.

The chain uses TRBV18 and TRBJ2-5; D perhaps matches TRBD1 (6 bases). CDR1 and CDR2 (germline): KGHSH, LQKENI. V shed 2 bases and J shed 1 base, with 11 bases lying between them. The CDR3 extends over 15 amino acids. CDR3 sequence (DNA): TGTGCCAGCTCACCAGGGGCAGGGGCCCAAGAGACCCAGTACTTC. Protein: CASSPGAGAQETQYF.

The chain combines TRBV10-3 with TRBJ1-4; 8 nucleotides match TRBD1. The CDR3 loop spans 14 amino acids. The germline CDR1 and CDR2 sequences are ENHRY and SYGVKD. The trim removed 6 bases at V and 7 bases at J, leaving 7 bases unmatched. The CDR3 reads CAISKDRGGEKLFF. The CDR3 nucleotides read TGTGCCATCAGCAAAGACAGGGGAGGTGAAAAACTGTTTTTT.

This chain joins TRBV29-1 and TRBJ2-1, with D hard to call. The CDR3 consists of 13 residues. Looked up from germline, CDR1 is SQVTM and CDR2 is ANQGSEA. The ends were cut back, 4 bases at V and 5 bases at J, with 12 bases in the middle. As DNA, the CDR3 is TGCAGCGTTGTGGCCTCCACCGACAATGAGCAGTTCTTC. It specifies CSVVASTDNEQFF.

In this sample, this clonotype turned up a few times. This chain joins TRBV7-2 and TRBJ2-7; D may match TRBD1 or TRBD2 (6 bases each). Germline V gives CDR1 SGHTA, CDR2 FQGNSA. This CDR3 comprises 15 residues. V lost 1 base to trimming and J lost 3 bases, with 13 bases between them. The DNA of the CDR3 is TGTGCCAGCAGCTTAGGGACAGCGGGCCGCTACGAGCAGTACTTC. This translates into CASSLGTAGRYEQYF.

This sequence joins TRBV6-5 and TRBJ2-5; D gene ambiguous. The CDR3 contains 13 residues. CDR1 and CDR2 (germline): MNHEY, SVGAGI. Deletions cut 0 bases from V and 5 bases from J, with 7 bases between. This CDR3 is CASSYSDRETQYF. The CDR3 nucleotides are TGTGCCAGCAGTTACTCGGATCGGGAGACCCAGTACTTC.

The rearrangement joins TRBV12-3 or TRBV12-4 to TRBJ2-5; D possibly corresponds to TRBD1 (6 bases). CDR3 size: 13 residues. The germline V and J ends were trimmed by 4 bases and 3 bases, with 9 bases remaining between them. CDR3 in amino acids: CASSWGHKETQYF. In nucleotides, the CDR3 is TGTGCCAGCAGTTGGGGACATAAAGAGACCCAGTACTTC.

This clonotype has a handful of counts. This rearrangement joins TRBV19 to TRBJ2-7; tentatively, D is TRBD2 (6 bases). CDR3 size: 15 residues. In germline, CDR1 is LNHDA, CDR2 SQIVND (reference sequence). The V and J ends lost 3 bases and 2 bases respectively, with 14 bases between them. As DNA, the CDR3 is TGTGCCAGTAGTATGGCCGCGGGAAGCCCCTACGAGCAGTACTTC. This translates into CASSMAAGSPYEQYF.

The chain recombines TRBV7-9 with TRBJ2-1; D possibly uses TRBD1 or TRBD2 (5 bases each). The CDR3 contains 14 residues. Trimming removed 0 bases at V and 5 bases at J, with 8 bases between. Germline lookup yields CDR1 SEHNR and CDR2 FQNEAQ (reference sequence). As DNA, the CDR3 is TGTGCCAGCAGCTTAGCGGGACGGAACAATGAGCAGTTCTTC. It yields the protein CASSLAGRNNEQFF.

The V call is TRBV7-2, the J call TRBJ1-2, with D maybe TRBD1 (5 bases). CDR1 SGHTA and CDR2 FQGNSA come from the germline V gene. This CDR3 is 15 amino acids long. Trimming took off 1 base at V and 4 bases at J, with 13 bases between the two ends. The CDR3 bases are TGTGCCAGCAGCTTAGGCGTCAGGGAGACCTATGGCTACACCTTC. It translates to CASSLGVRETYGYTF.

This chain connects TRBV6-5 to TRBJ2-2, with D perhaps matching TRBD2 (6 bases). Trimming removed 8 bases at V and 5 bases at J, with 12 bases between. The V gene's germline CDR1 is MNHEY and CDR2 SVGAGI. The length of the CDR3 is 13 residues. CDR3: CASGNGGTGELFF. CDR3 DNA sequence: TGTGCCAGCGGTAACGGGGGAACCGGGGAGCTGTTTTTT.

The rearrangement joins TRBV6-4 to TRBJ1-1; no firm D call. Trimming took off 6 bases at V and 1 base at J, with 12 bases between the two ends. The germline gives CDR1 MRHNA, CDR2 SNTAGT. The CDR3 spans 14 residues. Here the CDR3 DNA reads TGTGCCAGCAGCCCCTCTGGCGAGAACACTGAAGCTTTCTTT. Amino acids: CASSPSGENTEAFF.